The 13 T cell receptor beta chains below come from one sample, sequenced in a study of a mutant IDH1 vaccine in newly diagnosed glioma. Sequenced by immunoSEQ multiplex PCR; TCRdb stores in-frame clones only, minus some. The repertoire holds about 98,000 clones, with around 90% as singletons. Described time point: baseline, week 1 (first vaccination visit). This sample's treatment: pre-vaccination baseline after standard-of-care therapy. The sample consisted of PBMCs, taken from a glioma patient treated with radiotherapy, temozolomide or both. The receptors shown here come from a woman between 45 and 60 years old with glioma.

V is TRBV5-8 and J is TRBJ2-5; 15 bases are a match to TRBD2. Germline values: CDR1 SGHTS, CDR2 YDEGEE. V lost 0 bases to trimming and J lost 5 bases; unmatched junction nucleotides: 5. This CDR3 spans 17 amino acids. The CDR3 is CASSLGTSGRAGETQYF. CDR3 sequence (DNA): TGTGCCAGCAGCTTGGGGACTAGCGGGAGGGCCGGGGAGACCCAGTACTTC.

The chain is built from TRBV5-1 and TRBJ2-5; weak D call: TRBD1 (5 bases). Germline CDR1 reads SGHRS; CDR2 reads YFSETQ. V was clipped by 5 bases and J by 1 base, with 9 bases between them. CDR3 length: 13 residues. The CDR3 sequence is CASRNRLQETQYF. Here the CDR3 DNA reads TGCGCCAGCAGAAACAGGCTCCAAGAGACCCAGTACTTC.

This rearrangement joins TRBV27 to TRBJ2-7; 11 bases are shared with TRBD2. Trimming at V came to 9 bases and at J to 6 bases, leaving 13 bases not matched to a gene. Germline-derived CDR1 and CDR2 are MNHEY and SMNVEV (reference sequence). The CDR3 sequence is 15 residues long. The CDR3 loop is CASHSGRALIGEQYF. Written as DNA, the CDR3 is TGTGCCAGTCATAGCGGGAGGGCCCTTATAGGCGAGCAGTACTTC.

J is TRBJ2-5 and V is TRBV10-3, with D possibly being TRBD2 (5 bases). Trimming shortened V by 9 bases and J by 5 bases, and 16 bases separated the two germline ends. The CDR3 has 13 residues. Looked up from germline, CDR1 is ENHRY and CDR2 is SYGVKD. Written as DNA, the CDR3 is TGTGCCATACGACCGGGCTGGGAGGAGACCCAGTACTTC. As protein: CAIRPGWEETQYF.

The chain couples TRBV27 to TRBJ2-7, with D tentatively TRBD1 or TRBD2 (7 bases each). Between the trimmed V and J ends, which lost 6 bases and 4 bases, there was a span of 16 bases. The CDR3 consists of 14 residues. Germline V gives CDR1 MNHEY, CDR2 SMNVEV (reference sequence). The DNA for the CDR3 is TGTGCCAGCAGGGGCAGGGGGGGTGCTTACGAGCAGTACTTC. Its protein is CASRGRGGAYEQYF.

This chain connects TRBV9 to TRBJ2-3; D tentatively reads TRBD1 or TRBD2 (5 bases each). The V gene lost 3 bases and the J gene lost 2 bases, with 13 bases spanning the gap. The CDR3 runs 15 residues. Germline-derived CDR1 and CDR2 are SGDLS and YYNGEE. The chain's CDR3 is CASSGRGAPTDTQYF. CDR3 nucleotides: TGTGCCAGCAGCGGGAGAGGGGCCCCCACAGATACGCAGTATTTT.

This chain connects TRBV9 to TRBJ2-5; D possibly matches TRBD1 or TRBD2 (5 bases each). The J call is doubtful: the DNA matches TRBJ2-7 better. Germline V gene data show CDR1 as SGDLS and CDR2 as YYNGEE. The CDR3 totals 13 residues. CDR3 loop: CASSVGAGSEQYF. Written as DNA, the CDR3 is TGTGCCAGCAGCGTAGGGGCAGGGAGCGAGCAGTACTTC.

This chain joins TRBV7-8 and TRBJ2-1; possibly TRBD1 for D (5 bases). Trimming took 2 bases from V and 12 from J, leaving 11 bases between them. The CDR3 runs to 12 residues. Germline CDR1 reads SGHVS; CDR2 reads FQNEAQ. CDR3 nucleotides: TGTGCCAGCAGCTTACAGGGAATAGGGCAGTTCTTC. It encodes CASSLQGIGQFF.

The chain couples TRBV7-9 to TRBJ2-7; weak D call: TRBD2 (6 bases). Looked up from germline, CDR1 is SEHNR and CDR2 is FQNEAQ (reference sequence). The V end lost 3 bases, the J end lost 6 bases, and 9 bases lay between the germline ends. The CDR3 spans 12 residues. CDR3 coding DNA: TGTGCCAGCAGCTTTGGGGACTCCGAGCAGTACTTC. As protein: CASSFGDSEQYF.

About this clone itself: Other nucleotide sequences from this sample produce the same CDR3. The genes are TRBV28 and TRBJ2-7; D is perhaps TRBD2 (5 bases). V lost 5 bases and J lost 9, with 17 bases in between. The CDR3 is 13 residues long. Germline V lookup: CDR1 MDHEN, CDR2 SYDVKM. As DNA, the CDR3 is TGTGCCAGCAGTCAGACGGATACTAGTGGGCAGTACTTC. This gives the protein CASSQTDTSGQYF. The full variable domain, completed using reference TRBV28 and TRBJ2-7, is DVKVTQSSRYLVKRTGEKVFLECVQDMDHENMFWYRQDPGLGLRLIYFSYDVKMKEKGDIPEGYSVSREKKERFSLILESASTNQTSMYLCASSQTDTSGQYFGPGTRLTVT.

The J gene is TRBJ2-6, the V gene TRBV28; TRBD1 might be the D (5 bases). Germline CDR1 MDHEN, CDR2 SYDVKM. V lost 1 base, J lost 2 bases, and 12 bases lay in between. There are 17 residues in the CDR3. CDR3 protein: CASSLSGLLTGANVLTF. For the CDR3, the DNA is TGTGCCAGCAGTTTATCAGGGCTTCTGACTGGGGCCAACGTCCTGACTTTC.

CDR3 DNA: TGTGCCAGCAGCCACGGGGAGGGAGAGTACTTC. Its protein product is CASSHGEGEYF. V and J are TRBV27 and TRBJ2-7, with TRBD2 identical over 7 bases. Germline loops: CDR1 MNHEY, CDR2 SMNVEV (reference sequence). This CDR3 is built from 11 residues. V lost 6 bases, J lost 11 bases, and 7 bases stayed unmatched.

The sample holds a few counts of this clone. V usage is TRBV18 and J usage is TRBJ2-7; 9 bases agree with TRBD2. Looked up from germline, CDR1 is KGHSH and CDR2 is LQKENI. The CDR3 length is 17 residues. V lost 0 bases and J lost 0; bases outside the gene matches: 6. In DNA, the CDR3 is TGTGCCAGCTCACCACCGTTGACTAGCGGATACTCCTACGAGCAGTACTTC. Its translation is CASSPPLTSGYSYEQYF. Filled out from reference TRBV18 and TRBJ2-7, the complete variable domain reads NAGVMQNPRHLVRRRGQEARLRCSPMKGHSHVYWYRQLPEEGLKFMVYLQKENIIDESGMPKERFSAEFPKEGPSILRIQQVVRGDSAAYFCASSPPLTSGYSYEQYFGPGTRLTVT.